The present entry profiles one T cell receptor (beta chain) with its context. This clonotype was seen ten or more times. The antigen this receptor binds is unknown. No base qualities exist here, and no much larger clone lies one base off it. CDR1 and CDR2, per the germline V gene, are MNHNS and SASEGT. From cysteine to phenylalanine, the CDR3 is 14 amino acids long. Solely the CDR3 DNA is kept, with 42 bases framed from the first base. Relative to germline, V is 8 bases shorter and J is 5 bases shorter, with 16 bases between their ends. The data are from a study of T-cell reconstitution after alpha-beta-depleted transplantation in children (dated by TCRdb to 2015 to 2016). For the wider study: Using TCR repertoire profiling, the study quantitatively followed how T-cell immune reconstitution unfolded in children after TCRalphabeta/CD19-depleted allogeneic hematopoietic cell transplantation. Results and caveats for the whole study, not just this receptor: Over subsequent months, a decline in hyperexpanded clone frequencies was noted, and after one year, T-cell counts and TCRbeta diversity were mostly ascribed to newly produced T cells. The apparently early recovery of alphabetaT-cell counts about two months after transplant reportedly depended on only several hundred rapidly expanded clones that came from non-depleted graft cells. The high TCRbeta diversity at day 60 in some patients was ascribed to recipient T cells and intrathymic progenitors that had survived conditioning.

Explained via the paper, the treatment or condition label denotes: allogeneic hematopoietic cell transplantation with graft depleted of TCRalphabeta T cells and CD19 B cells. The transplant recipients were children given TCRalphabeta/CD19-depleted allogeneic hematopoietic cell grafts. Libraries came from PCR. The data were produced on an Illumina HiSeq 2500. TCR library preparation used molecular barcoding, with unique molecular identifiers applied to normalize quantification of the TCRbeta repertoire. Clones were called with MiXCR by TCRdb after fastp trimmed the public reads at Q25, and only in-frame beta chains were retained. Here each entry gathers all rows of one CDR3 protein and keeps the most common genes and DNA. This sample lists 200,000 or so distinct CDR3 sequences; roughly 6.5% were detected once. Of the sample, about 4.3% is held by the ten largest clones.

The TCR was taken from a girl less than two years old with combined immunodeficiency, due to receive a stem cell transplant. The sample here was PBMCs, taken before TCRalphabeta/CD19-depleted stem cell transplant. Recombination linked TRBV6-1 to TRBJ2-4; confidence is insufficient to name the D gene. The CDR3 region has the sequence CASSTVLFENIQYF. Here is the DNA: TGTGCCAGCTCTACGGTACTATTTGAAAACATTCAGTACTTC.